The 16 T cell receptor beta chains given below trace back to one sample, sequenced in a study of CD8 T cells in Susac syndrome. An amount of RNA that ranged from roughly 0.45 to 1 ug was reverse transcribed with random hexamers. TCRdb called the immunoSEQ multiplex PCR reads again in MiXCR, with one record for every CDR3 protein. The sample includes about 200,000 distinct CDR3 sequences, roughly 96% seen only once; the top ten take 0.093%. The sequenced material came from CD4+ T cells from PBMCs. The receptors shown here come from a human donor with multiple sclerosis.

The rearrangement links TRBV4-1 to TRBJ1-5; no reliable D call. There are 15 residues in the CDR3. The germline V and J ends were trimmed by 0 bases and 4 bases, with 10 bases remaining between them. Germline V gene lookup returns CDR1 MGHRA and CDR2 YSYEKL. DNA of the CDR3: TGCGCCAGCAGCCAAGAGGGAGAACAGAATCAGCCCCAGCATTTT. It yields the protein CASSQEGEQNQPQHF.

The chain uses TRBV20-1 and TRBJ2-7; 10 bases align to TRBD2. In germline, CDR1 is DFQATT, CDR2 SNEGSKA (reference sequence). The CDR3 extends over 14 amino acids. Losses at the gene ends were 6 bases for V and 2 bases for J; bases not matched to a gene: 7. The CDR3 DNA reads TGCAGTGCCACCGCTAGCGGGAGAACCTACGAGCAGTACTTC. Translating gives CSATASGRTYEQYF.

The chain recombines TRBV24-1 with TRBJ2-1; TRBD2 agrees at 10 bases. Germline trimming cut 3 bases from V and 0 bases from J; bases unmatched to any gene: 4. This CDR3 comprises 17 residues. Germline CDR1 reads KGHDR; CDR2 reads SFDVKD. CDR3 sequence reads: CATSDPGTSDSYNEQFF. CDR3 sequence (DNA): TGTGCCACCAGTGATCCCGGGACTAGCGACTCCTACAATGAGCAGTTCTTC.

The gene calls are TRBV29-1 and TRBJ2-1; D ambiguous. CDR3 size: 13 residues. CDR1 is SQVTM, CDR2 ANQGSEA, per germline. Deletions cut 3 bases from V and 8 bases from J, with 14 bases between. The CDR3 DNA reads TGCAGCGTTGATAGGTTAAAGCGAGATGAGCAGTTCTTC. Protein product: CSVDRLKRDEQFF.

This chain uses TRBV15 with TRBJ2-6; possible D gene TRBD2, 6 bases. CDR1 is LNHNV, CDR2 YYDKDF, per germline (reference sequence). CDR3 size: 15 residues. V lost 5 bases, J lost 2 bases, and 10 bases lay in between. In DNA, the CDR3 is TGTGCCACCAGCTTTGGGGGGACTGGGGCCAACGTCCTGACTTTC. Translating gives CATSFGGTGANVLTF.

This chain joins TRBV20-1 and TRBJ2-3, with D possibly being TRBD1 or TRBD2 (5 bases each). Germline V gene data show CDR1 as DFQATT and CDR2 as SNEGSKA (reference sequence). The CDR3 contains 13 residues. CDR3 in amino acids: CSGRDPRRDTQYF. In DNA, the CDR3 is TGCAGCGGCCGGGACCCCCGGCGGGATACGCAGTATTTT.

The chain combines TRBV20-1 with TRBJ2-3; D perhaps matches TRBD2 (6 bases). This CDR3 region has 14 residues. CDR1 and CDR2 from the germline V gene are DFQATT and SNEGSKA (reference sequence). V lost 3 bases and J lost 2, with 12 bases in between. Here the CDR3 DNA reads TGCAGTGCTAGCGGTAGCGGCTTCACAGATACGCAGTATTTT. Amino acid sequence: CSASGSGFTDTQYF.

This chain joins TRBV2 and TRBJ2-3; D gene unclear. This CDR3 spans 11 amino acids. V lost 2 bases, J lost 10 bases, and 7 bases lay in between. Looked up from germline, CDR1 is SNHLY and CDR2 is FYNNEI. CDR3 in amino acids: CASSEPDPQYF. DNA of the CDR3: TGTGCCAGCAGTGAACCGGACCCGCAGTATTTT.

The rearrangement links TRBV27 to TRBJ2-7; D possibly corresponds to TRBD1 (5 bases). In germline, CDR1 is MNHEY, CDR2 SMNVEV (reference sequence). Trimming shortened V by 3 bases and J by 5 bases, and 11 bases separated the two germline ends. This CDR3 is built from 13 residues. Written as DNA, the CDR3 is TGTGCCAGCAGTTTCACTCGCAGGGACGAGCAGTACTTC. Amino acid sequence: CASSFTRRDEQYF.

The chain joins TRBV14 to TRBJ1-2; no definite D call. V was cut by 4 bases and J by 4 bases, with 7 bases left in between. The CDR3 has 12 residues. Germline CDR1 reads SGHDN; CDR2 reads FVKESK. The CDR3 protein is CASSPTFYGYTF. CDR3 bases: TGTGCCAGCAGCCCTACTTTCTATGGCTACACCTTC.

This clonotype appeared a single time. V and J are TRBV3-1 and TRBJ1-1, with 7 bases fitting TRBD1. CDR3 length equals 15 residues. The germline V gene encodes CDR1 LGHDT and CDR2 YNNKEL (reference sequence). V lost 3 bases and J lost 0; bases outside the gene matches: 4. The CDR3: CASSHWDRMNTEAFF. CDR3 DNA sequence: TGTGCCAGCAGCCATTGGGACAGAATGAACACTGAAGCTTTCTTT.

The V and J genes are TRBV5-1 and TRBJ2-7; no clear D gene. The CDR3 runs to 12 residues. CDR1 and CDR2 from the germline V gene are SGHRS and YFSETQ. V lost 3 bases, J lost 6 bases, and 10 bases lay in between. CDR3 loop: CASSSDHGEQYF. The CDR3, as DNA: TGCGCCAGCAGCTCGGACCACGGCGAGCAGTACTTC.

The gene calls are TRBV2 and TRBJ1-2, with D possibly TRBD1 on 5 matching bases. Trimming shortened V by 4 bases and J by 7 bases, and 19 bases separated the two germline ends. Germline V CDR1 and CDR2: SNHLY, FYNNEI. The CDR3 sequence is 15 residues long. CDR3 in amino acids: CASSVYGTTSGGYTF. The DNA for the CDR3 is TGTGCCAGCAGTGTCTATGGGACCACGTCAGGTGGCTACACCTTC.

This clonotype showed up just a few times. V gene TRBV7-9 combines with J gene TRBJ2-3; no clear D. Trimming cost V 5 bases and J 10 bases, with 7 bases left between them. Germline V gene data show CDR1 as SEHNR and CDR2 as FQNEAQ (reference sequence). The CDR3 is 10 amino acids. Here the CDR3 reads CASSPGAQYF. CDR3 DNA sequence: TGTGCCAGCAGCCCCGGCGCGCAGTATTTT.

This clonotype was picked up one time. The chain is built from TRBV12-3 or TRBV12-4 and TRBJ2-5; TRBD2 matches at 9 bases. V dropped 2 bases and J dropped 5; count of bases not matched to a gene: 9. This CDR3 has 16 residues. CDR3 protein: CASSLTSGRLGETQYF. In DNA, the CDR3 is TGTGCCAGCAGTTTAACCAGCGGGAGGCTCGGTGAGACCCAGTACTTC.

V gene TRBV30 combines with J gene TRBJ2-7; the D gene is possibly TRBD2 (6 bases). CDR3 length: 13 amino acids. Germline-derived CDR1 and CDR2 are GTSNPN and SVGIG (reference sequence). V lost 3 bases and J 7 bases, leaving 16 bases between the germline ends. This chain's CDR3 is CAWSVAGAGEQYF. CDR3 coding DNA: TGTGCCTGGAGCGTTGCGGGCGCGGGAGAGCAGTACTTC. Full variable domain (rest looked up from reference TRBV30 and TRBJ2-7): SQTIHQWPATLVQPVGSPLSLECTVEGTSNPNLYWYRQAAGRGLQLLFYSVGIGQISSEVPQNLSASRPQDRQFILSSKKLLLSDSGFYLCAWSVAGAGEQYFGPGTRLTVT.